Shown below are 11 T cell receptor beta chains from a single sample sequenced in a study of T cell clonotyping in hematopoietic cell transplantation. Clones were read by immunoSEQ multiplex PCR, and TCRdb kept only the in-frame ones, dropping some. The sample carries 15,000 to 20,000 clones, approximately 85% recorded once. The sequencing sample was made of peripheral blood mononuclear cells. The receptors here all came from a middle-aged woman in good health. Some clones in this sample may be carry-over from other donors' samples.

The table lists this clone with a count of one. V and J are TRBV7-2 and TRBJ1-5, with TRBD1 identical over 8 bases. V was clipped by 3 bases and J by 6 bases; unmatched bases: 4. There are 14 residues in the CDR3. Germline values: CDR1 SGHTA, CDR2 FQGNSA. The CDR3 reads CASSFTGGSQPQHF. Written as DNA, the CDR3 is TGTGCCAGCAGCTTCACAGGGGGTTCTCAGCCCCAGCATTTT. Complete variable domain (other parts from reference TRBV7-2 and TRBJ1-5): GAGVSQSPSNKVTEKGKDVELRCDPISGHTALYWYRQSLGQGLEFLIYFQGNSAPDKSGLPSDRFSAERTGGSVSTLTIQRTQQEDSAVYLCASSFTGGSQPQHFGDGTRLSIL.

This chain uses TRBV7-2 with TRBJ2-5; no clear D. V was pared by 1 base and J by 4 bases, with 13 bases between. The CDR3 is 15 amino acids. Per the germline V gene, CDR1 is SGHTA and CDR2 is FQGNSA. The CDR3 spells CASSLDSSQSETQYF. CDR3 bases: TGTGCCAGCAGCTTAGATTCCAGCCAGTCAGAGACCCAGTACTTC.

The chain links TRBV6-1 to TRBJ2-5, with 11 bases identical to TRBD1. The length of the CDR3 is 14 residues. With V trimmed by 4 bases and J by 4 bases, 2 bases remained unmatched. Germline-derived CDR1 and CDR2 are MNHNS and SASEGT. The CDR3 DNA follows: TGTGCCAGCAGTGGGGGGACAGGGGGAGAGACCCAGTACTTC. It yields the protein CASSGGTGGETQYF.

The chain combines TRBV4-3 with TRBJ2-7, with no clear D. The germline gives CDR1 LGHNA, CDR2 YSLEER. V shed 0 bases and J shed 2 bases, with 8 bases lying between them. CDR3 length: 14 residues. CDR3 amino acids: CASSQDPLTYEQYF. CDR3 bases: TGCGCCAGCAGCCAAGATCCCTTAACCTACGAGCAGTACTTC.

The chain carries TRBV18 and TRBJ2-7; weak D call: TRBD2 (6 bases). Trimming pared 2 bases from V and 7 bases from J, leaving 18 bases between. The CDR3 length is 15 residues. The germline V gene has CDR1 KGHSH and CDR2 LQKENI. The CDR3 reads CASSPEDDPGGEQYF. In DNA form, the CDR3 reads TGTGCCAGCTCACCAGAGGATGACCCCGGAGGGGAGCAGTACTTC.

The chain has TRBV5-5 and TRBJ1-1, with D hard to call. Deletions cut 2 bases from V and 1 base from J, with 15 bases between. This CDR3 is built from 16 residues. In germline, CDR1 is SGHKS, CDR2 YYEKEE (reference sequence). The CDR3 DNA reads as TGTGCCAGCAGCTTCCCATTCCTTGGGGAGAACACTGAAGCTTTCTTT. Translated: CASSFPFLGENTEAFF.

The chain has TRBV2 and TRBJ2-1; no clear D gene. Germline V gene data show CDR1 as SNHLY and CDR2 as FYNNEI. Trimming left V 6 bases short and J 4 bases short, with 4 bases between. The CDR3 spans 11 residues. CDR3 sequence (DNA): TGTGCCAGCAGACAGTACAATGAGCAGTTCTTC. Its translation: CASRQYNEQFF.

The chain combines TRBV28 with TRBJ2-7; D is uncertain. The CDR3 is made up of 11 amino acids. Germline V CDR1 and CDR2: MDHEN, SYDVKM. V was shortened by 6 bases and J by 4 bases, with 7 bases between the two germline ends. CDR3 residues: CASRWGYEQYF. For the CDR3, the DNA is TGTGCCAGCAGATGGGGTTACGAGCAGTACTTC.

CDR3 DNA: TGTGCCAGTAGTAACACAGGGGGCCGGGGCAATCAGCCCCAGCATTTT. It encodes CASSNTGGRGNQPQHF. The V gene is TRBV19, the J gene TRBJ1-5; 9 bases match TRBD1. The CDR3 loop spans 16 amino acids. Per germline, CDR1 LNHDA and CDR2 SQIVND (reference sequence). The V segment lost 4 bases and the J segment 2 bases; nucleotides outside the gene matches: 6.

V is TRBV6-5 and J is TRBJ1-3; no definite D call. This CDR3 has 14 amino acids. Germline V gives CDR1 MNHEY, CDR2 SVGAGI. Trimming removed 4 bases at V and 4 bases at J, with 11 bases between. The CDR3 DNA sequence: TGTGCCAGCAGTTCGTGGACCGGCGGAAACACCATATATTTT. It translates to CASSSWTGGNTIYF.

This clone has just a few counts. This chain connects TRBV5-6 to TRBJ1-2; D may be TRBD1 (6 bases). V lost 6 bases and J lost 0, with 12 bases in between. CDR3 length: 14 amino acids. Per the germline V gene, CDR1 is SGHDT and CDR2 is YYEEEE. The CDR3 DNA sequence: TGTGCCAGCACCGAGGACAGCCCTAACTATGGCTACACCTTC. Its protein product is CASTEDSPNYGYTF.